The 19 T cell receptor beta chains below come from one sample, sequenced in a study of glioma-infiltrating T cells. TCR alpha and beta CDR3 regions were amplified from RNA using iRepertoire nested multiplex PCR. TCRdb reprocessed the multiplex PCR reads with MiXCR, giving one entry per CDR3 protein. The sample consists of around 190,000 distinct CDR3 sequences, about 46% of them appearing once. Source material: glioma tissue, nonneoplastic brain tissue, or PBMCs (not recorded which). The receptors were gathered from a human donor with low-grade glioma or glioblastoma, undergoing nonglioma brain surgery, or in good health (not recorded which).

The chain is built from TRBV28 and TRBJ2-7; 13 bases line up with TRBD2. V was clipped by 6 bases and J by 7 bases; unmatched bases: 6. The CDR3 consists of 14 residues. Germline V gives CDR1 MDHEN, CDR2 SYDVKM. The CDR3 reads CASSTGLAGEEQYF. CDR3 DNA: TGTGCCAGCAGCACCGGACTAGCGGGAGAAGAGCAGTACTTC.

As concerns this clonotype: A much larger clonotype is one base distant, so this may be a read error. This CDR3 is CASIFDTEAFF. Here the CDR3 DNA reads TGTGCCAGCATTTTTGACACTGAAGCTTTCTTT. This rearrangement joins TRBV28 to TRBJ1-1, with no clear D. There are 11 residues in the CDR3. The germline gives CDR1 MDHEN, CDR2 SYDVKM. Trimming took off 7 bases at V and 3 bases at J, with 6 bases between the two ends. Full variable domain (missing parts from reference TRBV28 and TRBJ1-1): DVKVTQSSRYLVKRTGEKVFLECVQDMDHENMFWYRQDPGLGLRLIYFSYDVKMKEKGDIPEGYSVSREKKERFSLILESASTNQTSMYLCASIFDTEAFFGQGTRLTVV.

This clonotype was counted a few times. The chain joins TRBV19 to TRBJ2-1; TRBD2 aligns across 7 bases. The CDR3 loop spans 17 amino acids. Germline-derived CDR1 and CDR2 are LNHDA and SQIVND (reference sequence). With 3 bases clipped from V and 1 base from J, the junction kept 9 bases outside the gene matches. CDR3 sequence reads: CASSIRSGMASYNEQFF. Written as DNA, the CDR3 is TGTGCCAGTAGTATTAGGAGCGGGATGGCATCCTACAATGAGCAGTTCTTC. The whole variable domain, filled in from reference TRBV19 and TRBJ2-1, reads DGGITQSPKYLFRKEGQNVTLSCEQNLNHDAMYWYRQDPGQGLRLIYYSQIVNDFQKGDIAEGYSVSREKKESFPLTVTSAQKNPTAFYLCASSIRSGMASYNEQFFGPGTRLTVL.

This clonotype appeared many times. This chain links TRBV6-1 with TRBJ2-7; 10 positions match TRBD1. The CDR3 extends over 14 amino acids. Per germline, CDR1 MNHNS and CDR2 SASEGT. Trimming removed 7 bases from V and 3 bases from J; junction bases left unmatched: 6. This CDR3 reads CASTRWDRGYEQYF. The CDR3 coding sequence is TGTGCCAGCACAAGGTGGGACAGGGGCTACGAGCAGTACTTC.

The chain is built from TRBV2 and TRBJ2-7, with 8 nucleotides matching TRBD1. The CDR3 sequence is 14 residues long. The junction had 7 bases not matched to a gene; V was cut back by 6 bases and J by 3 bases. Per the germline V gene, CDR1 is SNHLY and CDR2 is FYNNEI. CDR3 amino acids: CASRTDRGSYEQYF. CDR3 DNA: TGTGCCAGCAGGACTGACAGGGGCAGCTACGAGCAGTACTTC.

This clonotype was observed many times. The rearrangement joins TRBV20-1 to TRBJ2-5; TRBD2 aligns across 10 bases. The CDR3 length is 16 residues. Per the germline V gene, CDR1 is DFQATT and CDR2 is SNEGSKA (reference sequence). J was trimmed by 1 base and V by 5 bases; bases with no gene match: 10. The CDR3 DNA sequence: TGCAGTGCTCAGACGATCCGGACTAGCGGCCAAGAGACCCAGTACTTC. It translates to CSAQTIRTSGQETQYF.

On this clonotype itself: A read error may account for a junction end that differs from germline. The V call is TRBV6-1, the J call TRBJ2-5; D is possibly TRBD1 or TRBD2 (5 bases each). Looked up from germline, CDR1 is MNHNS and CDR2 is SASEGT. This CDR3 is 14 amino acids long. CDR3 residues: CASRADTYQGTQYF. Written as DNA, the CDR3 is TGTGCCAGCAGAGCGGACACTTACCAAGGGACCCAGTACTTC.

To note about this clonotype: It may be a read error: a sequence one base away is much more abundant. V usage is TRBV15 and J usage is TRBJ1-5; D remains unclear. The germline V and J ends were trimmed by 4 bases and 6 bases, with 16 bases remaining between them. This CDR3 contains 15 residues. Germline CDR1 reads LNHNV; CDR2 reads YYDKDF (reference sequence). The CDR3 region is CATSIDLAQVQPQHF. CDR3 nucleotides: TGTGCCACCAGCATAGATCTTGCGCAGGTTCAGCCCCAGCATTTT.

V gene TRBV12-3 or TRBV12-4 combines with J gene TRBJ2-3; TRBD2 matches at 7 bases. Trimming removed 8 bases from V and 5 bases from J; junction bases left unmatched: 10. The CDR3 contains 14 residues. The CDR3: CASLSGIAVDTQYF. The CDR3 DNA reads TGTGCCAGCTTAAGCGGGATAGCAGTAGATACGCAGTATTTT.

As concerns this clonotype: Since no conserved phenylalanine or tryptophan closes the CDR3, a read error is the likely cause. The chain is built from TRBV7-2 and TRBJ1-6; the match to TRBD1 covers 7 bases. Trimming at V came to 5 bases and at J to 9 bases, leaving 7 bases not matched to a gene. The length of the CDR3 is 14 residues. Germline V CDR1 and CDR2: SGHTA, FQGNSA. As DNA, the CDR3 is TGTGCCAGCAGCCAAGGGACAGAGAGTTCACCCCTCCACCTT. Protein product: CASSQGTESSPLHL.

The chain carries TRBV29-1 and TRBJ2-6, with a tentative D call TRBD1 (5 bases). CDR1 and CDR2 (germline): SQVTM, ANQGSEA. Trimming stripped 1 base from V and 1 base from J, with 5 bases between. This CDR3 is built from 14 residues. The chain's CDR3 is CSVEAGSGANVLTF. The CDR3 coding sequence is TGCAGCGTTGAAGCAGGGTCTGGGGCCAACGTCCTGACTTTC.

This clonotype appeared many times. DNA for the CDR3: TGTGCCAGCAAGGAGGGGGAGATTCAGCCCCAGCATTTT. Translated: CASKEGEIQPQHF. The rearrangement joins TRBV28 to TRBJ1-5; a possible D gene is TRBD1 (6 bases). This CDR3 comprises 13 residues. With 7 bases removed from V and 6 bases from J, the gap between germline ends came to 13 bases. Germline lookup yields CDR1 MDHEN and CDR2 SYDVKM. The full variable domain, with the rest looked up from reference TRBV28 and TRBJ1-5, is DVKVTQSSRYLVKRTGEKVFLECVQDMDHENMFWYRQDPGLGLRLIYFSYDVKMKEKGDIPEGYSVSREKKERFSLILESASTNQTSMYLCASKEGEIQPQHFGDGTRLSIL.

With respect to this clonotype: This may stem from a read error, because a much larger clone lies one nucleotide away. J is TRBJ2-3 and V is TRBV28; 7 nucleotides line up with TRBD2. Unmatched junction bases numbered 15, after V lost 5 bases and J lost 1 base. This CDR3 contains 18 residues. Germline assignment: CDR1 MDHEN and CDR2 SYDVKM. The CDR3 bases are TGTGCCAGCAGTCTCGCTAGCGGCTCCTCCAGACGCACAGATACGCAGTATTTT. Translation: CASSLASGSSRRTDTQYF.

There are a few counts of this clonotype. J is TRBJ2-1 and V is TRBV2, with D possibly TRBD2 on 6 matching bases. The CDR3 is made up of 14 amino acids. The V gene lost 10 bases and the J gene lost 7 bases, with 20 bases spanning the gap. The V gene's germline CDR1 is SNHLY and CDR2 FYNNEI. CDR3 sequence reads: CATRLTSQANEQFF. DNA of the CDR3: TGTGCCACCCGATTGACTAGTCAGGCAAATGAGCAGTTCTTC.

In its sample, this clonotype is medium-sized. The V call is TRBV28, the J call TRBJ1-6; D is unresolved. Trimming stripped 6 bases from V and 10 bases from J, with 13 bases between. The CDR3 extends over 13 amino acids. From germline, CDR1 is MDHEN and CDR2 SYDVKM. The CDR3: CASRLPLVSPLHF. The CDR3, as DNA: TGTGCCAGCAGACTTCCGCTCGTATCACCCCTCCACTTT.

The count of this clonotype is one. Just one base apart from a much larger clone, this may be a read error. The rearrangement links TRBV20-1 to TRBJ2-1; 7 nucleotides align to TRBD2. The J call may be faulty, since TRBJ2-7 better matches the DNA end. The CDR3 totals 16 residues. CDR1 DFQATT and CDR2 SNEGSKA come from the germline V gene (reference sequence). The CDR3 protein is CSARDVGGSSYNEQYF. CDR3 coding DNA: TGCAGTGCTAGAGACGTGGGAGGGAGCTCCTACAATGAGCAGTACTTC.

To note about this clonotype: This could be a read error, since a much larger clone is one nucleotide away. The V call is TRBV20-1, the J call TRBJ1-5, with 9 bases that match TRBD1. CDR3 length: 14 amino acids. Looked up from germline, CDR1 is DFQATT and CDR2 is SNEGSKA (reference sequence). The CDR3 spells CSAGDGTGPQPQHF. In nucleotides, the CDR3 is TGCAGTGCTGGAGATGGGACAGGGCCGCAGCCCCAGCATTTT.

Points on this clonotype: It may be a read error: a sequence one base away is much more abundant. J is TRBJ1-2 and V is TRBV6-1; perhaps TRBD1 as D (5 bases). Germline V lookup: CDR1 MNHNS, CDR2 SASEGT. Trimming removed 3 bases at V and 0 bases at J, with 17 bases between. This CDR3 region has 17 residues. The CDR3, as DNA: TGTGCCAGCAGTGATTCCGTGGCAGGGCCTTCTAACTATGGCTACACCTTC. As protein: CASSDSVAGPSNYGYTF.

Of note for this clonotype: Since a much larger clone is just one base distant, this may be a read error. The CDR3 carries no conserved terminal phenylalanine or tryptophan, so it likely arises from a read error. J is TRBJ2-7 and V is TRBV12-3 or TRBV12-4; 10 nucleotides match TRBD1. Unmatched junction bases numbered 6, after V lost 6 bases and J lost 7 bases. CDR3 length equals 13 residues. For the CDR3, the DNA is TGTGCCAGCAGCCGACAGGGGGCGCGGGAGCAGTACCTC. Encoded protein: CASSRQGAREQYL.